This T cell receptor (beta chain) was captured by sequencing in a study of neurological immune-mediated disorders. This clonotype has ten or more counts. 5'RACE generated cDNA with 10-nucleotide random UMIs. TCRdb processed the 5' RACE reads anew with MiXCR; each CDR3 protein has one entry. The sample holds 69,000 or so distinct CDR3 sequences; under 5.5% are singletons and the top ten take 2% to 2.5%. Germline V lookup: CDR1 ENHRY, CDR2 SYGVKD. The germline V and J ends were trimmed by 7 bases and 8 bases, with 20 bases remaining between them. The length of the CDR3 is 14 residues. This receptor was taken from a woman in her 70s with multiple sclerosis. Material: PBMCs. The chain has TRBV10-3 and TRBJ1-2; possibly TRBD1 for D (5 bases). This CDR3 is CAITQSEGLEGYTF. CDR3 in DNA: TGTGCCATCACCCAGTCGGAGGGGCTGGAAGGCTACACCTTC.